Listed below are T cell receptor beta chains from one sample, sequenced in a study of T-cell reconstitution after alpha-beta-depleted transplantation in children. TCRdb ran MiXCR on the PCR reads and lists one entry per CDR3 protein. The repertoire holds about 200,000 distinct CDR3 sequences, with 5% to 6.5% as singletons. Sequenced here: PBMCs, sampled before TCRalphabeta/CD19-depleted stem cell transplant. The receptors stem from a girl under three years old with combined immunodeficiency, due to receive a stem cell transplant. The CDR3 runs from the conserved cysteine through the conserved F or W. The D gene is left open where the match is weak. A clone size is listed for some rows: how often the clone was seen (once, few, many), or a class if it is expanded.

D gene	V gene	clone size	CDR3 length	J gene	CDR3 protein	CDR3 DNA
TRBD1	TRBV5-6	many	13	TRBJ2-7	CASSPDRNYEQYF	TGTGCCAGCAGCCCGGACAGGAACTACGAGCAGTACTTC
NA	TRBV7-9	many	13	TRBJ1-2	CASSSINGDGYTF	TGTGCCAGCAGCTCAATAAATGGGGATGGCTACACCTTC
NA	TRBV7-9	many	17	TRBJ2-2	CASSPIRGGGPTGELFF	TGTGCCAGCAGCCCCATCCGTGGAGGGGGCCCCACCGGGGAGCTGTTTTTT
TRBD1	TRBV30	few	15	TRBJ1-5	CAWSVGGAEYQPQHF	TGTGCCTGGAGTGTAGGGGGCGCAGAGTATCAGCCCCAGCATTTT
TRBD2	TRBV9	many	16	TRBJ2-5	CASSVGLGLPQETQYF	TGTGCCAGCAGCGTAGGGCTGGGACTACCCCAAGAGACCCAGTACTTC
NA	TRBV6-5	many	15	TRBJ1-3	CASSYSLGVGNTIYF	TGTGCCAGCAGTTATAGTTTAGGAGTCGGAAACACCATATATTTT
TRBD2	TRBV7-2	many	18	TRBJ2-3	CASSLAGLAVKEVDTQYF	TGTGCCAGCAGCTTAGCCGGACTAGCGGTTAAGGAGGTAGATACGCAGTATTTT
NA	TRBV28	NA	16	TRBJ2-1	CASSLVVKVSYNEQFF	TGTGCCAGCAGTTTGGTGGTTAAAGTGTCCTACAATGAGCAGTTCTTC
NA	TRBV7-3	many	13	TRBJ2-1	CASSRGGNNEQFF	TGTGCCAGCAGCCGAGGGGGGAACAATGAGCAGTTCTTC
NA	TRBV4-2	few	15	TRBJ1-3	CASSQETHSGNTIYF	TGTGCCAGCAGCCAAGAGACACACTCTGGAAACACCATATATTTT
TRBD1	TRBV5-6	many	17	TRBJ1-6	CASSFPGQGTLYSPLHF	TGTGCCAGCAGCTTTCCGGGACAGGGGACCTTATATTCACCCCTCCACTTT
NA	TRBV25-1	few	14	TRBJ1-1	CASSVLSGAGEAFF	TGTGCCAGCAGTGTGCTGTCGGGGGCCGGTGAAGCTTTCTTT
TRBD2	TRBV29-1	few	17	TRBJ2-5	CSVEAGTSGSVGETQYF	TGCAGCGTTGAAGCCGGGACTAGCGGGAGCGTGGGGGAGACCCAGTACTTC
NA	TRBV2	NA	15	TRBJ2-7	CASRHSGTGLYEQYF	TGTGCCAGCCGCCACTCCGGGACCGGGCTCTACGAGCAGTACTTC
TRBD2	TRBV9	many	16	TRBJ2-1	CASSADPSGTYNEQFF	TGTGCCAGCAGCGCCGACCCTAGCGGGACTTACAATGAGCAGTTCTTC
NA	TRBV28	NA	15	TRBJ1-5	CASSLSGRSNQPQHF	TGTGCCAGCAGTTTATCAGGACGTAGCAATCAGCCCCAGCATTTT
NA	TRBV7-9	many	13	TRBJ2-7	CASSPRGDNEQYF	TGTGCCAGCAGCCCTCGGGGGGACAACGAGCAGTACTTC
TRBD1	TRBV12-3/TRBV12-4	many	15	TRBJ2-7	CASRVGQGLFYEQYF	TGTGCCAGCAGGGTGGGACAGGGGCTTTTCTACGAGCAGTACTTC
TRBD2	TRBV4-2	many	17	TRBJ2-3	CASSQVLAGGPTDTQYF	TGTGCCAGCAGCCAGGTACTAGCGGGAGGGCCGACAGATACGCAGTATTTT
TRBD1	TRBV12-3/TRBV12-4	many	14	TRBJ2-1	CASSLWGQGDEQFF	TGTGCCAGCAGTTTATGGGGACAGGGTGATGAGCAGTTCTTC
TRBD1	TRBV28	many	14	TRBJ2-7	CASSIGQGAYEQYF	TGTGCCAGCAGTATTGGACAGGGGGCGTATGAGCAGTACTTC
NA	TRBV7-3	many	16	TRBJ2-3	CASSLTRLTSTDTQYF	TGTGCCAGCAGCCTAACTAGACTGACTAGCACAGATACGCAGTATTTT